One and the same sample provided the 11 T cell receptor beta chains below, sequenced in a study of blood T cells in healthy people across ages. Next came a second PCR, run for about 7 to 12 cycles, which used a sample-barcoded 5' primer along with a J-beta primer mix. TCRdb analysed the 5' RACE reads with MiXCR anew, one entry per CDR3 protein. Of 800,000 or so distinct CDR3 sequences in the sample, approximately 25% are singletons; the top ten hold approximately 3.7%. These sequences were also reported in another study, on T cells of mothers and their children.

The sample consisted of blood. These receptors were taken from a boy aged 5-17 years in good health.

The chain is built from TRBV6-5 and TRBJ1-2; D is ambiguous. This CDR3 spans 14 amino acids. Deletions cut 0 bases from V and 6 bases from J, with 11 bases between. Germline lookup yields CDR1 MNHEY and CDR2 SVGAGI. The CDR3 here is CASSYSMTGDGYTF. The CDR3, as DNA: TGTGCCAGCAGTTACTCGATGACCGGGGATGGCTACACCTTC.

This chain joins TRBV28 and TRBJ2-7, with 13 bases lining up with TRBD2. There are 16 residues in the CDR3. The J segment lost 4 bases and the V segment lost 2 bases, leaving 5 bases of the junction unmatched. Germline CDR1 reads MDHEN; CDR2 reads SYDVKM. CDR3 sequence: CASSLPLGLAGYEQYF. For the CDR3, the DNA is TGTGCCAGCAGTTTACCCCTGGGACTAGCGGGATACGAGCAGTACTTC.

CDR3 amino acids: CASSTRDRDEQYF. The CDR3 nucleotides read TGTGCCAGTAGTACCCGGGACAGGGACGAGCAGTACTTC. The V call is TRBV19, the J call TRBJ2-5; 9 bases map to TRBD1. The J call may be mistaken, given a closer DNA end match to TRBJ2-7. The CDR3 has 13 amino acids. CDR1 is LNHDA, CDR2 SQIVND, per germline (reference sequence).

This rearrangement joins TRBV29-1 to TRBJ2-4, with D uncertain. Germline CDR1 and CDR2: SQVTM and ANQGSEA. The CDR3 length is 13 residues. V was shortened by 2 bases and J by 4 bases, with 9 bases between the two germline ends. CDR3 sequence: CSVELGQKNIQYF. The CDR3 bases are TGCAGCGTTGAACTGGGCCAGAAAAACATTCAGTACTTC.

A few counts support this clonotype. The rearrangement uses TRBV20-1 and TRBJ1-2, with TRBD1 matching 7 bases. Germline CDR1 is DFQATT and CDR2 is SNEGSKA (reference sequence). The ends lost 8 bases at V and 5 bases at J; junction bases unmatched: 20. The CDR3 has 16 amino acids. The CDR3 region has the DNA TGCAGTCCGCGTGGGGACAGACCGTGGGGGGGATATGGCTACACCTTC. Its translation is CSPRGDRPWGGYGYTF.

This clonotype was picked up a small number of times. CDR3 sequence reads: CSARDGRGHGELFF. CDR3 in DNA: TGCAGTGCTAGAGATGGCAGGGGTCACGGGGAGCTGTTTTTT. The chain links TRBV20-1 to TRBJ2-2, with TRBD1 as a possible D gene (6 bases). Germline CDR1 is DFQATT and CDR2 is SNEGSKA (reference sequence). The CDR3 runs to 14 residues. V was pared by 0 bases and J by 7 bases, with 12 bases between.

This chain connects TRBV20-1 to TRBJ2-5, with TRBD2 matching 8 bases. Germline V gene lookup returns CDR1 DFQATT and CDR2 SNEGSKA (reference sequence). Trimming cost V 7 bases and J 4 bases; bases outside gene matches: 8. The CDR3 has 13 amino acids. The DNA of the CDR3 is TGCAGTGGGGCGCGGGGGGAACTAGAGACCCAGTACTTC. Protein product: CSGARGELETQYF.

This clonotype was observed a few times. J is TRBJ2-7 and V is TRBV28; TRBD1 matches 8 bases. In germline, CDR1 is MDHEN, CDR2 SYDVKM. V gave up 8 bases and J gave up 0 bases; unmatched junction bases: 3. The CDR3 is 13 residues long. CDR3 bases: TGTGCCAGCGGACAGGGCAGCTCCTACGAGCAGTACTTC. As protein: CASGQGSSYEQYF.

The rearrangement joins TRBV10-3 to TRBJ2-7; TRBD2 agrees at 9 bases. V lost 2 bases and J lost 6; bases outside the gene matches: 8. Germline CDR1 is ENHRY and CDR2 is SYGVKD. The CDR3 spans 15 residues. The CDR3: CAISELAGGQVEQYF. The DNA of the CDR3 is TGTGCCATCAGTGAGCTGGCGGGGGGGCAGGTCGAGCAGTACTTC.

A few counts support this clonotype. The rearrangement links TRBV3-1 to TRBJ2-5; TRBD1 is a possible D gene (5 bases). The end of the DNA is better explained by TRBJ2-7, so the J call may be wrong. CDR3 length: 14 residues. Germline CDR1 and CDR2: LGHDT and YNNKEL (reference sequence). CDR3 protein: CASSRQQDPYEQYF. CDR3 DNA sequence: TGTGCCAGCAGCCGACAGCAAGACCCCTACGAGCAGTACTTC.

Concerning this clonotype itself: A junction boundary mismatches the germline segment, possibly from a read error. CDR3 nucleotide sequence: TGCGCCAGCAGCTCCTCACTAGCGGGGGGTCGGAATGAGCAGTTCTTC. Translated, it gives CASSSSLAGGRNEQFF. The V and J genes are TRBV7-3 and TRBJ2-1; 12 positions agree with TRBD2. The CDR3 spans 16 residues. Germline-derived CDR1 and CDR2 are SGHTA and FQGTGA.